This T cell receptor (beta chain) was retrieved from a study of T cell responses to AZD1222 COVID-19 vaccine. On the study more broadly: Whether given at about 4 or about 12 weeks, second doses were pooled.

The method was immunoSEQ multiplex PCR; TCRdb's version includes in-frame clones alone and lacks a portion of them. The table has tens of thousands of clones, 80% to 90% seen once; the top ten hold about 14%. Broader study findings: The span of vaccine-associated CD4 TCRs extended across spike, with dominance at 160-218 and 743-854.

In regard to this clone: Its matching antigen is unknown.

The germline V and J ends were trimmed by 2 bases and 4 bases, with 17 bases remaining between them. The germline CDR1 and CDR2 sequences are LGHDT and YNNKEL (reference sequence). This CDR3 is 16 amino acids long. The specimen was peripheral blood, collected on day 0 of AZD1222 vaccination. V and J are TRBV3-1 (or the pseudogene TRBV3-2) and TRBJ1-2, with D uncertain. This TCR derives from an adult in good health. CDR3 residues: CASSQKLLDSLYGYTF. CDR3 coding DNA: TGTGCCAGCAGCCAAAAGTTGCTGGATTCTCTCTATGGCTACACCTTC.